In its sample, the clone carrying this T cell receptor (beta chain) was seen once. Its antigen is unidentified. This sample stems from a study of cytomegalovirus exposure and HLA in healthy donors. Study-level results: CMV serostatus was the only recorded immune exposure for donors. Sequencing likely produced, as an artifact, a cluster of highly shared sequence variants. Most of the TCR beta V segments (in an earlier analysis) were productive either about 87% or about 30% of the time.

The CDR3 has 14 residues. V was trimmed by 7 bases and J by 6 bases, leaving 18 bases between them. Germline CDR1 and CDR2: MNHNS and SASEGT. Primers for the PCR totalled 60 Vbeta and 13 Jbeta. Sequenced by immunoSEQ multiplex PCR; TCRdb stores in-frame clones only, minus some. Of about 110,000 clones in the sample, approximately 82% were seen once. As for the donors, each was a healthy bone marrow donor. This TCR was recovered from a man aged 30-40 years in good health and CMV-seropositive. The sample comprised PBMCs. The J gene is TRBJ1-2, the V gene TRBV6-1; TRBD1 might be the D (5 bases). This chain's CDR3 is CASTSGLWGDGYTF. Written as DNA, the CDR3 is TGTGCCAGCACCTCAGGGTTGTGGGGGGATGGCTACACCTTC.